This passage covers 6 T cell receptor beta chains from one sample sequenced in a study of Graves' ophthalmopathy and Graves' hyperthyroidism. The study amplified TCR beta CDR3 regions using RNA transcripts. The workflow started with a first-round RT-PCR run with HTBI primers and then moved on to a second-round multiplex PCR. TCRdb used MiXCR to reprocess the multiplex PCR reads, holding one entry per CDR3 protein. The sample includes 500,000 to 600,000 distinct CDR3 sequences, 35% to 40% of them seen just once. The source material was peripheral blood or thyroid tissue (not recorded which). The source is an adult man with Graves' hyperthyroidism.

The chain is built from TRBV12-3 or TRBV12-4 and TRBJ2-7; D uncertain. This CDR3 is built from 14 residues. V lost 2 bases, J lost 3 bases, and 11 bases lay in between. CDR3 in DNA: TGTGCCAGCAGTTTACGAGACGGATTCTACGAGCAGTACTTC. Its protein product is CASSLRDGFYEQYF.

Remarks on this clonotype: A read error is possible here, since a much larger clone lies one base away. No conserved phenylalanine or tryptophan is present at the end of the CDR3, so a read error is the likely explanation. The chain recombines TRBV7-9 with TRBJ2-7; D is undetermined. V shed 7 bases and J shed 3 bases, with 10 bases lying between them. The germline V gene encodes CDR1 SEHNR and CDR2 FQNEAQ (reference sequence). The CDR3 is 12 amino acids. In nucleotides, the CDR3 is TGTGCCAGCAACCCCCTCGACTACGAGCAGTACCTC. Its protein is CASNPLDYEQYL.

This chain links TRBV29-1 with TRBJ1-1, with a possible D match to TRBD1 (6 bases). Germline CDR1 reads SQVTM; CDR2 reads ANQGSEA. Trimming removed 8 bases at V and 0 bases at J, with 13 bases between. The CDR3 spans 13 residues. CDR3 sequence: CSLAAGVNTEAFF. The DNA for the CDR3 is TGCAGCTTAGCGGCAGGGGTGAACACTGAAGCTTTCTTT.

The V call is TRBV7-8, the J call TRBJ2-5; maybe TRBD1 (6 bases). Germline V gene sequence: CDR1 SGHVS, CDR2 FQNEAQ. The CDR3 covers 15 residues. Trimming took off 5 bases at V and 11 bases at J, with 24 bases between the two ends. The CDR3 sequence is CASSVEPGETDTQYF. DNA for the CDR3: TGTGCCAGCAGCGTAGAGCCAGGGGAGACAGATACGCAGTACTTC.

The CDR3 sequence: CASSLIAGEEETQYF. DNA for the CDR3: TGTGCCAGCAGCTTAATAGCCGGGGAAGAAGAGACCCAGTACTTC. The V and J genes are TRBV7-3 and TRBJ2-5; tentative D call: TRBD2 (5 bases). CDR3 length: 15 residues. Germline assignment: CDR1 SGHTA and CDR2 FQGTGA. Trimming removed 1 base at V and 3 bases at J, with 12 bases between.

This clonotype was recorded a few times. The V gene is TRBV27, the J gene TRBJ1-2, with D uncertain. Germline V gene sequence: CDR1 MNHEY, CDR2 SMNVEV (reference sequence). Trimming took 7 bases from V and 2 from J, leaving 17 bases between them. The CDR3 loop spans 15 amino acids. The CDR3 nucleotides are TGTGCCAGCAAAAAACCGGGAGCCAAAAACTATGGCTACACCTTC. The encoded protein is CASKKPGAKNYGYTF.